Here is one T cell receptor (beta chain) with its context. Antigen unknown. The sample belongs to a study of T cell responses to AZD1222 COVID-19 vaccine. Study as a whole: The analysis combined second doses at about 4 or about 12 weeks.

The protocol was immunoSEQ multiplex PCR, while the TCRdb copy is restricted to in-frame clones and leaves out a portion. The data contain 110,000 to 150,000 clones, roughly 94% of them singletons. Study conclusions and caveats: Spike-specific TCR breadth rose after two AZD1222 doses, and depth rose as well. Only a handful of AZD1222 recipients, six or seven in all, had baseline seropositivity. Repertoires in all cases were sampled only once the peak T cell response had passed.

The CDR3 sequence is 13 residues long. V lost 6 bases and J lost 1, with 9 bases in between. The germline CDR1 and CDR2 sequences are MDHEN and SYDVKM. The sample here was peripheral blood, taken on day 0 of AZD1222 vaccination. The sequence was collected from an adult in good health. This rearrangement joins TRBV28 to TRBJ1-1; D call uncertain. The CDR3 reads CASRSSGNTEAFF. The CDR3 nucleotides read TGTGCCAGCAGGAGCTCAGGGAACACTGAAGCTTTCTTT.